These 30 T cell receptor beta chains came from one sample sequenced in a study of T-cell memory formation after mild COVID-19. TCRdb redid the calling of the 5' RACE reads with MiXCR, one entry per CDR3 protein. The sample includes more than 80,000 distinct CDR3 sequences, approximately 15% seen only once; the top ten take roughly 27%. The sequencing sample was made of PBMCs or a T cell subset sorted from them (not recorded which). Receptor source: an adult woman who had mild COVID-19 (a few samples of this study predate the infection). Cell type and time point are not known.

This clonotype came up a few times. The chain has TRBV20-1 and TRBJ2-5; the D is unclear. The V end lost 3 bases, the J end lost 1 base, and 6 bases lay between the germline ends. The germline CDR1 and CDR2 sequences are DFQATT and SNEGSKA (reference sequence). The CDR3 loop spans 12 amino acids. The CDR3 reads CSARQPQETQYF. The CDR3, as DNA: TGCAGTGCTAGGCAGCCCCAAGAGACCCAGTACTTC.

This chain joins TRBV15 and TRBJ2-3; D is uncertain. V lost 11 bases and J 6 bases, leaving 12 bases between the germline ends. The germline gives CDR1 LNHNV, CDR2 YYDKDF (reference sequence). The length of the CDR3 is 11 residues. The CDR3 sequence is CAVRAPDTQYF. CDR3 DNA: TGTGCCGTCCGAGCGCCTGATACGCAGTATTTT.

The table lists this clonotype with a few counts. The chain combines TRBV4-2 with TRBJ2-3; TRBD2 matches at 7 bases. V lost 4 bases and J lost 3; bases outside the gene matches: 7. The CDR3 has 15 amino acids. CDR1 and CDR2 (germline): LGHNA, YNFKEQ. The DNA for the CDR3 is TGTGCCAGCAGCCTGCGTCTAGCGGCGACAGATACGCAGTATTTT. Translated: CASSLRLAATDTQYF.

This clonotype was observed a handful of times. V and J are TRBV7-2 and TRBJ1-1; 7 bases fit TRBD1. CDR1 is SGHTA and CDR2 is FQGNSA in the germline V gene. V was pared by 6 bases and J by 5 bases, with 21 bases of the junction left unmatched. The CDR3 has 18 amino acids. This CDR3 reads CASRTNDRASAGGTEAFF. The CDR3 DNA follows: TGTGCCAGCAGGACGAATGACAGGGCCTCGGCGGGGGGAACTGAAGCTTTCTTT.

This chain connects TRBV4-3 to TRBJ2-3, with D hard to call. The V gene lost 4 bases and the J gene lost 2 bases, with 7 bases spanning the gap. Germline-derived CDR1 and CDR2 are LGHNA and YSLEER. The CDR3 runs 13 residues. The CDR3 spells CASSPGITDTQYF. The CDR3 DNA sequence: TGCGCCAGCAGCCCTGGGATCACAGATACGCAGTATTTT.

The CDR3 loop is CASSRLAGGQETQYF. The CDR3 nucleotides are TGTGCCAGCAGTCGTCTAGCGGGAGGCCAAGAGACCCAGTACTTC. The chain recombines TRBV5-6 with TRBJ2-5; TRBD2 aligns across 11 bases. The CDR3 length is 15 residues. Germline trimming cut 5 bases from V and 1 base from J; bases unmatched to any gene: 4. CDR1 is SGHDT, CDR2 YYEEEE, per germline.

This clonotype has only a few counts. This chain connects TRBV28 to TRBJ2-5; a possible D gene is TRBD1 (5 bases). V lost 3 bases and J lost 2, with 10 bases in between. The CDR3 is 14 amino acids. The germline CDR1 and CDR2 sequences are MDHEN and SYDVKM. Here the CDR3 reads CASSFRGWQETQYF. CDR3 DNA: TGTGCCAGCAGTTTTAGGGGTTGGCAAGAGACCCAGTACTTC.

The chain is built from TRBV3-1 and TRBJ2-1; 8 nucleotides align to TRBD1. CDR1 is LGHDT, CDR2 YNNKEL, per germline (reference sequence). Trimming at V came to 4 bases and at J to 2 bases, leaving 7 bases not matched to a gene. There are 16 residues in the CDR3. The CDR3: CASSPGDRGTYNEQFF. DNA for the CDR3: TGTGCCAGCAGCCCAGGCGACAGGGGAACCTACAATGAGCAGTTCTTC.

This clonotype was counted a few times. This chain links TRBV5-1 with TRBJ2-3; D assignment may be TRBD1 or TRBD2 (5 bases each). V lost 0 bases and J lost 6, with 17 bases in between. The length of the CDR3 is 16 residues. Per the germline V gene, CDR1 is SGHRS and CDR2 is YFSETQ. The CDR3 sequence: CASSLGLRGPLDTQYF. The CDR3 nucleotides are TGCGCCAGCAGCTTGGGTCTCCGGGGCCCCCTGGATACGCAGTATTTT.

The table lists this clonotype with a few counts. V gene TRBV6-5 combines with J gene TRBJ2-7, with a possible D match to TRBD2 (5 bases). The V end was cut by 0 bases, the J end by 6 bases, with 12 bases between. This CDR3 has 14 residues. The germline V gene encodes CDR1 MNHEY and CDR2 SVGAGI. The CDR3 loop is CASSYSPVRGEQYF. For the CDR3, the DNA is TGTGCCAGCAGTTACTCGCCGGTACGGGGCGAGCAGTACTTC.

The chain uses TRBV7-9 and TRBJ2-1; D might be TRBD1 or TRBD2, each matching 5 bases. This CDR3 contains 14 residues. Germline loops: CDR1 SEHNR, CDR2 FQNEAQ (reference sequence). Trimming took off 0 bases at V and 4 bases at J, with 7 bases between the two ends. As DNA, the CDR3 is TGTGCCAGCAGCTTAGCGGGACCTTACAATGAGCAGTTCTTC. It is translated as CASSLAGPYNEQFF.

This clonotype has just a few counts. V and J are TRBV18 and TRBJ2-2; no definite D call. CDR1 is KGHSH and CDR2 is LQKENI in the germline V gene. This CDR3 comprises 13 residues. The ends were cut back, 5 bases at V and 1 base at J, with 5 bases in the middle. This chain's CDR3 is CASSIQNTGELFF. CDR3 DNA: TGTGCCAGCTCAATACAGAACACCGGGGAGCTGTTTTTT.

This clonotype has more than one count but fewer than ten. This is likely a read error, given that the CDR3 carries no conserved phenylalanine or tryptophan at its end. The chain recombines TRBV4-1 with TRBJ2-1; 7 nucleotides agree with TRBD2. The CDR3 has 17 residues. J gave up 4 bases and V 0 bases, and 9 bases lay outside the gene matches. CDR1 is MGHRA and CDR2 is YSYEKL in the germline V gene. The DNA for the CDR3 is TGCGCCAGCAGCCAAGAAGCGTGGGGAGGGAATTACAATGAGCAGTTCTTA. This codes for CASSQEAWGGNYNEQFL.

This clonotype was recorded at least ten times. The chain has TRBV10-3 and TRBJ1-5; D remains ambiguous. V shed 3 bases and J shed 3 bases, with 9 bases lying between them. CDR3 length: 14 residues. CDR1 is ENHRY, CDR2 SYGVKD, per germline. The CDR3, as DNA: TGTGCCATCAGTGACACCGGGAACAATCAGCCCCAGCATTTT. Translating gives CAISDTGNNQPQHF.

The chain links TRBV29-1 to TRBJ2-5, with no clear D. Germline V gives CDR1 SQVTM, CDR2 ANQGSEA. This CDR3 spans 10 amino acids. The CDR3: CIAIQETQYF. The DNA of the CDR3 is TGCATCGCCATCCAAGAGACCCAGTACTTC.

This chain joins TRBV7-6 and TRBJ2-4, with D possibly being TRBD1 (7 bases). The CDR3 covers 21 residues. Germline lookup yields CDR1 SGHVS and CDR2 FNYEAQ. V was cut by 5 bases and J by 0 bases, with 29 bases left in between. The CDR3 nucleotides are TGTGCCAGCAGCCCAGATCCCAGGGGGTTGGAGGAGGGGATAGCCAAAAACATTCAGTACTTC. This codes for CASSPDPRGLEEGIAKNIQYF.

This clonotype has ten or more counts. The chain has TRBV27 and TRBJ2-3, with 11 bases identical to TRBD2. The CDR3 is made up of 16 amino acids. V lost 6 bases and J lost 5; bases outside the gene matches: 10. Per germline, CDR1 MNHEY and CDR2 SMNVEV (reference sequence). The CDR3 DNA sequence: TGTGCCAGCAGACCCCATAGCGGGGGGGCTTTAGATACGCAGTATTTT. Its translation: CASRPHSGGALDTQYF.

This clonotype was counted a few times. The chain employs TRBV9 and TRBJ2-3; 9 bases match TRBD2. The V segment lost 2 bases and the J segment 2 bases; nucleotides outside the gene matches: 3. The germline gives CDR1 SGDLS, CDR2 YYNGEE. The CDR3 is 15 residues long. In nucleotides, the CDR3 is TGTGCCAGCAGCGTTAGCGGGGGCCCCACAGATACGCAGTATTTT. Its translation: CASSVSGGPTDTQYF.

The V call is TRBV27, the J call TRBJ2-6; no definite D call. The CDR3 totals 18 residues. Germline CDR1 and CDR2: MNHEY and SMNVEV (reference sequence). Trimming removed 5 bases at V and 0 bases at J, with 17 bases between. DNA for the CDR3: TGTGCCAGCAGTCCCGAGGCAGGTACCATCTCTGGGGCCAACGTCCTGACTTTC. Translating gives CASSPEAGTISGANVLTF.

The chain has TRBV6-2 or TRBV6-3 and TRBJ2-7, with D perhaps matching TRBD1 or TRBD2 (5 bases each). The CDR3 consists of 16 residues. V gave up 5 bases and J gave up 5 bases, with 22 bases separating them. Germline CDR1 MNHEY, CDR2 SVGEGT. CDR3: CASSAETGPGFDEQYF. CDR3 DNA sequence: TGTGCCAGCAGTGCAGAAACGGGACCTGGTTTCGACGAGCAGTACTTC.

This chain links TRBV3-1 with TRBJ2-1; 10 nucleotides match TRBD2. The CDR3 is 15 amino acids. V was clipped by 2 bases and J by 6 bases; unmatched bases: 4. Germline V gene sequence: CDR1 LGHDT, CDR2 YNNKEL (reference sequence). CDR3 coding DNA: TGTGCCAGCAGCCAACTAGCGGGGGAGATCAATGAGCAGTTCTTC. Protein product: CASSQLAGEINEQFF.

This chain joins TRBV7-3 and TRBJ2-2; TRBD2 is a possible D gene (7 bases). The CDR3 extends over 17 amino acids. Germline CDR1 SGHTA, CDR2 FQGTGA. Trimming pared 3 bases from V and 5 bases from J, leaving 19 bases between. CDR3 region: CASSFGLGAGATGELFF. DNA of the CDR3: TGTGCCAGCAGCTTTGGTTTAGGGGCGGGGGCGACCGGGGAGCTGTTTTTT.

This clonotype has more than one count but fewer than ten. This rearrangement joins TRBV19 to TRBJ1-5; D gene unclear. CDR3 length: 16 amino acids. Germline lookup yields CDR1 LNHDA and CDR2 SQIVND (reference sequence). V was clipped by 0 bases and J by 1 base, with 10 bases between them. The CDR3 protein is CASSIDSGISNQPQHF. In DNA form, the CDR3 reads TGTGCCAGTAGTATAGATTCGGGAATCAGCAATCAGCCCCAGCATTTT. The full variable domain, with the rest looked up from reference TRBV19 and TRBJ1-5, is DGGITQSPKYLFRKEGQNVTLSCEQNLNHDAMYWYRQDPGQGLRLIYYSQIVNDFQKGDIAEGYSVSREKKESFPLTVTSAQKNPTAFYLCASSIDSGISNQPQHFGDGTRLSIL.

Remarks on this clonotype: One end of the junction fails to match germline, which may point to a read error. The chain has TRBV7-8 and TRBJ2-3; D unresolved. Germline-derived CDR1 and CDR2 are SGHVS and FQNEAQ. The CDR3 is 14 residues long. Written as DNA, the CDR3 is TGTGCCAGCGGCTTGACCCCCTACACAGATACGCAGTATTTT. Encoded protein: CASGLTPYTDTQYF.

This chain connects TRBV5-6 to TRBJ2-1; D is unresolved. Trimming shortened V by 6 bases and J by 7 bases, and 14 bases separated the two germline ends. The CDR3 runs to 13 residues. Germline-derived CDR1 and CDR2 are SGHDT and YYEEEE. The CDR3, as DNA: TGTGCCAGCAATCAAGGATTGGTAAATGAGCAGTTCTTC. This gives the protein CASNQGLVNEQFF.

This clonotype was recorded once. The J gene is TRBJ2-1, the V gene TRBV19, with unresolved D. The V gene's germline CDR1 is LNHDA and CDR2 SQIVND (reference sequence). There are 12 residues in the CDR3. The germline V and J ends were trimmed by 5 bases and 6 bases, with 8 bases remaining between them. As DNA, the CDR3 is TGTGCCAGTAGTCTTTTCGTCAATGAGCAGTTCTTC. Residues: CASSLFVNEQFF.

This chain uses TRBV5-1 with TRBJ2-2; the D is unclear. Looked up from germline, CDR1 is SGHRS and CDR2 is YFSETQ. The CDR3 covers 16 residues. V lost 0 bases to trimming and J lost 5 bases, with 14 bases between them. In DNA form, the CDR3 reads TGCGCCAGCAGCTTGGAGGTTCGAACAGAAACCGGGGAGCTGTTTTTT. Its protein product is CASSLEVRTETGELFF.

This clonotype has a handful of counts. This chain uses TRBV11-2 with TRBJ1-1; unclear D gene. V was cut by 0 bases and J by 0 bases, with 8 bases left in between. Per germline, CDR1 SGHAT and CDR2 FQNNGV. This CDR3 comprises 15 residues. The CDR3 is CASSLEAVLNTEAFF. In DNA form, the CDR3 reads TGTGCCAGCAGCTTAGAGGCGGTTTTGAACACTGAAGCTTTCTTT.

The V and J genes are TRBV13 and TRBJ1-1, with 7 bases aligning to TRBD1. The germline CDR1 and CDR2 sequences are PRHDT and FYEKMQ (reference sequence). The CDR3 is 14 residues long. J lost 11 bases, V lost 4 bases, and 13 bases had no gene match. CDR3 DNA sequence: TGTGCCAGCAGCTCAAACCCCAACAGGGGAGAGGCTTTCTTT. Translation gives CASSSNPNRGEAFF. The variable domain in full, with the rest retrieved from reference TRBV13 and TRBJ1-1, is AAGVIQSPRHLIKEKRETATLKCYPIPRHDTVYWYQQGPGQDPQFLISFYEKMQSDKGSIPDRFSAQQFSDYHSELNMSSLELGDSALYFCASSSNPNRGEAFFGQGTRLTVV.

This clonotype was found a few times. V usage is TRBV12-3 or TRBV12-4 and J usage is TRBJ2-5, with TRBD2 matching 7 bases. The J segment lost 4 bases and the V segment lost 4 bases, leaving 9 bases of the junction unmatched. The CDR3 is made up of 15 amino acids. CDR3 coding DNA: TGTGCCAGCAGTTCGGGGGAGGGCCAAGGAGAGACCCAGTACTTC. Its protein product is CASSSGEGQGETQYF.